This entry describes one T cell receptor beta chain. Other nucleotide sequences from this sample produce the same CDR3. Unmatched junction bases numbered 2, after V lost 3 bases and J lost 1 base. The CDR3 totals 16 residues. Germline values: CDR1 SGHNT, CDR2 YYREEE (reference sequence). The data were obtained in a study of cytomegalovirus exposure and HLA in healthy donors. Both 60 Vbeta primers and 13 Jbeta primers went into the PCR. The repertoire was sequenced with immunoSEQ multiplex PCR; TCRdb's copy has only in-frame clones and lacks some. This sample yields around 130,000 clones, of which over 70% are seen a single time; around 3.2% belongs to the top ten.

This chain joins TRBV5-4 and TRBJ2-3; TRBD2 matches at 13 bases. The sequence derives from a young man in good health and CMV-seronegative. The source material was PBMCs. The CDR3 sequence is CASSWTSGGRTDTQYF. The CDR3 DNA follows: TGTGCCAGCAGCTGGACTAGCGGGGGCCGCACAGATACGCAGTATTTT.